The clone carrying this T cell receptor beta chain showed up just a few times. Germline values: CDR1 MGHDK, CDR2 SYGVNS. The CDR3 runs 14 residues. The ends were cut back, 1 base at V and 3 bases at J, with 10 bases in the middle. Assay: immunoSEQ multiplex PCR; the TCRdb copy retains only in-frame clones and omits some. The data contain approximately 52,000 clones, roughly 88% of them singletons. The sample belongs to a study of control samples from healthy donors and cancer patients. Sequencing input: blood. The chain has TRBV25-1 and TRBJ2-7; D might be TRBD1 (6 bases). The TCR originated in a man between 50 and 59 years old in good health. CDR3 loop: CASSEWVGGYEQYF. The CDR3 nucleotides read TGTGCCAGCAGTGAATGGGTAGGGGGCTACGAGCAGTACTTC.